These 9 T cell receptor beta chains came from one sample sequenced in a study of blood T cell repertoires in COVID-19. Profiled with immunoSEQ multiplex PCR; TCRdb holds only in-frame clones, not every one. Of roughly 290,000 clones listed, over 75% are singletons. Sequenced material: PBMCs or T cells enriched from blood (not recorded which). These receptors originate from a woman aged 25-40 years who had recovered from COVID-19.

The chain combines TRBV5-1 with TRBJ1-2, with D uncertain. Trimming left V 3 bases short and J 0 bases short, with 9 bases between. The germline gives CDR1 SGHRS, CDR2 YFSETQ. The length of the CDR3 is 14 residues. CDR3 sequence reads: CASSSNGANYGYTF. The DNA for the CDR3 is TGCGCCAGCAGCTCGAACGGGGCTAACTATGGCTACACCTTC.

This rearrangement joins TRBV7-3 to TRBJ2-1; 8 nucleotides line up with TRBD1. The germline CDR1 and CDR2 sequences are SGHTA and FQGTGA. This CDR3 contains 13 residues. The V and J ends lost 5 bases and 8 bases, in that order; junction bases with no gene match: 5. The CDR3 coding sequence is TGTGCCAGCAGCGAAGGACAGGGTCATGAGCAGTTCTTC. As protein: CASSEGQGHEQFF.

This chain joins TRBV30 and TRBJ1-5; D possibly corresponds to TRBD1 (5 bases). Germline V gene data show CDR1 as GTSNPN and CDR2 as SVGIG (reference sequence). The CDR3 runs 13 residues. The V gene lost 0 bases and the J gene lost 5 bases, with 8 bases spanning the gap. The CDR3 sequence is CAWSVEGDQPQHF. DNA for the CDR3: TGTGCCTGGAGTGTGGAAGGGGATCAGCCCCAGCATTTT.

The V and J genes are TRBV11-2 and TRBJ2-5; D possibly corresponds to TRBD2 (5 bases). CDR3 length: 14 amino acids. Germline V lookup: CDR1 SGHAT, CDR2 FQNNGV. The V gene lost 5 bases and the J gene lost 4 bases, with 14 bases spanning the gap. The CDR3 nucleotides read TGTGCCAGCAGCGTTACTAGTGTAATAGAGACCCAGTACTTC. Translating gives CASSVTSVIETQYF.

The rearrangement uses TRBV28 and TRBJ2-6, with 7 positions matching TRBD1. This CDR3 is built from 18 residues. CDR1 and CDR2 from the germline V gene are MDHEN and SYDVKM. V trimming: 4 bases; J trimming: 0 bases; junction bases outside the gene matches: 9. CDR3 loop: CASSSAGTASSGANVLTF. In DNA, the CDR3 is TGTGCCAGCAGTTCGGCCGGGACAGCGAGCTCTGGGGCCAACGTCCTGACTTTC.

The chain couples TRBV5-4 to TRBJ1-1; D gene ambiguous. Trimming removed 0 bases from V and 1 base from J, with 7 bases in between. The germline CDR1 and CDR2 sequences are SGHNT and YYREEE (reference sequence). CDR3 length equals 14 residues. CDR3 in amino acids: CASSLERGNTEAFF. The CDR3 nucleotides read TGTGCCAGCAGCTTGGAACGGGGGAACACTGAAGCTTTCTTT.

The V and J genes are TRBV6-5 and TRBJ1-6; D gene unclear. CDR3 length: 14 residues. Germline loops: CDR1 MNHEY, CDR2 SVGAGI. The V end was cut by 2 bases, the J end by 10 bases, with 12 bases between. The CDR3 coding sequence is TGTGCCAGCAGTTACGCCGAGGGAGGCTCACCCCTCCACTTT. It is translated as CASSYAEGGSPLHF.

This clone was observed a few times. The chain is built from TRBV6-5 and TRBJ1-2; the D gene is possibly TRBD1 (6 bases). The CDR3 has 15 amino acids. The V gene lost 4 bases and the J gene lost 2 bases, with 14 bases spanning the gap. Germline CDR1 reads MNHEY; CDR2 reads SVGAGI. For the CDR3, the DNA is TGTGCCAGCAGTTCCTGGACAGCCTCAAACTATGGCTACACCTTC. The encoded protein is CASSSWTASNYGYTF.

The V and J genes are TRBV19 and TRBJ2-1; TRBD1 matches 9 bases. V lost 6 bases to trimming and J lost 4 bases; unmatched junction nucleotides: 10. The CDR3 sequence is 16 residues long. Per the germline V gene, CDR1 is LNHDA and CDR2 is SQIVND (reference sequence). CDR3: CASSHRGTGTYNEQFF. The CDR3 DNA reads as TGTGCCAGTAGCCATAGGGGGACAGGGACATACAATGAGCAGTTCTTC.